Given below is one T cell receptor (beta chain) in context. Its antigen is undetermined. The sample originates from a study of blood T cells in healthy people across ages. Regarding the study as a whole: With unsorted PBMCs, a conclusive comparison of naive versus antigen-experienced cells was not possible.

With V trimmed by 0 bases and J by 10 bases, 10 bases remained unmatched. This CDR3 region has 16 residues. CDR1 DFQATT and CDR2 SNEGSKA come from the germline V gene (reference sequence). Next came a second PCR, run for about 6 to 12 cycles, which used a sample-barcoded 5' primer along with a J-beta primer mix. Every single cDNA molecule received a tag from a template-switch adaptor with 12 random nucleotides. TCRdb recomputed calls from the 5' RACE reads with MiXCR, one row per CDR3 protein. The sample contains roughly 1.5 million distinct CDR3 sequences, around 40% of which appear only once. The sample consisted of blood. The receptor comes from a woman aged 18-35 years in good health. V gene TRBV20-1 combines with J gene TRBJ2-1; 12 bases line up with TRBD2. The CDR3 coding sequence is TGCAGTGCTAGAGATCGAACTAGCGGGAGGAGGGCCGAGCAGTTCTTC. Encoded protein: CSARDRTSGRRAEQFF.